This TCR beta chain originates from a study of blood T cell repertoires in COVID-19. Study details: COVID-19 samples from acute and convalescent phases originated in the United States, Italy and Spain. T cells, B-cell-depleted T cells, or PBMCs provided the cDNA or gDNA that served as material.

Original data processing: Estimated nucleated cell counts came from reference gene primer amplification. Assay used: immunoSEQ multiplex PCR; TCRdb lists only in-frame clones, some missing. V and J calls and clone size are as listed in that table; D and trimming were resolved from the DNA. The sample records 150,000 or so clones, over 80% being singletons. The ends were cut back, 4 bases at V and 5 bases at J, with 6 bases in the middle. CDR3 length: 12 residues. Per the germline V gene, CDR1 is SGHRS and CDR2 is YFSETQ. This clonotype was obtained from an elderly man with acute or convalescent COVID-19. Sequencing was performed on peripheral blood. The chain carries TRBV5-1 and TRBJ1-4; possibly TRBD1 for D (6 bases). CDR3 nucleotide sequence: TGCGCCAGCAGCACAGGGAATGAAAAACTGTTTTTT. This gives the protein CASSTGNEKLFF.